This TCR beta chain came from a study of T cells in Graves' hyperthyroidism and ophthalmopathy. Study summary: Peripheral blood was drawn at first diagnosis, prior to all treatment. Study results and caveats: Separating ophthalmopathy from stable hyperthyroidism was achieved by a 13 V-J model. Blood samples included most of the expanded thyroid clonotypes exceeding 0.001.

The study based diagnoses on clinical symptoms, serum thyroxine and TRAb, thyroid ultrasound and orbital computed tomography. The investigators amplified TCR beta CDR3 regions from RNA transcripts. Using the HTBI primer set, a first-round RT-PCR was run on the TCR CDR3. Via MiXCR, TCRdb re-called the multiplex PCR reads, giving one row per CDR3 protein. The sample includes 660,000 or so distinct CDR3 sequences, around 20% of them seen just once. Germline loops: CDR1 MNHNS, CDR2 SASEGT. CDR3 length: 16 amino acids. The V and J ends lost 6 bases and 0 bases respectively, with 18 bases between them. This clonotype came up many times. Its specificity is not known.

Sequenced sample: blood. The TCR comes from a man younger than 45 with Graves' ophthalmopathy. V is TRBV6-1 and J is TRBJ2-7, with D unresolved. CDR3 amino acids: CASRLLAGSRSYEQYF. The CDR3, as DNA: TGTGCCAGCAGGCTACTGGCCGGCTCACGCTCCTACGAGCAGTACTTC.